This T cell receptor beta chain was recovered during a study of blood T cell repertoires in COVID-19. The overall study: Material from acute and convalescent COVID-19 was sourced from the United States, Italy and Spain. PBMCs, B-cell-depleted T cells, or T cells were the source of the cDNA or gDNA that made up the material.

In the authors' workflow: Reference gene primer amplification yielded estimated nucleated cell counts. This table comes from immunoSEQ multiplex PCR, and its TCRdb copy is limited to in-frame clones, with some not included. The D gene and trimming were derived from the DNA, and the V and J assignments and clone size from that table. In the table there are tens of thousands of clones, around 80% of which are singletons. Note on this clone: A read error may produce the germline difference seen at one junction end.

Material for sequencing was peripheral blood. This clonotype was sampled from a man aged 80 or over with acute or convalescent COVID-19.

The CDR3 DNA is TGTGCCAGCAGCCCCTATGGACAGTCTATCGCCTTC. As protein: CASSPYGQSIAF. The genes are TRBV9 and TRBJ1-2; perhaps TRBD1 as D (6 bases). Germline V lookup: CDR1 SGDLS, CDR2 YYNGEE. This CDR3 is 12 amino acids long.